This TCR beta chain was documented in a study of blood T cell repertoires in COVID-19. Method: immunoSEQ multiplex PCR; TCRdb's copy keeps in-frame clones and lacks some. The top ten clones hold about 5.6% of a sample with 180,000 or so clones, about 82% of them seen once. The CDR3 length is 13 residues. Germline-derived CDR1 and CDR2 are LNHDA and SQIVND (reference sequence). V lost 2 bases to trimming and J lost 5 bases; unmatched junction nucleotides: 2. The V and J genes are TRBV19 and TRBJ2-5; 7 bases are shared with TRBD2. The sequence was obtained from a man aged 40-49 years with acute COVID-19. Sequences were obtained from PBMCs or T cells enriched from blood (not recorded which). CDR3 residues: CASSISGIETQYF. CDR3 in DNA: TGTGCCAGTAGTATAAGCGGGATCGAGACCCAGTACTTC.